This T cell receptor beta chain was sequenced for a study of blood T cell repertoires in COVID-19. Study in general: The study drew acute and convalescent COVID-19 samples from the United States, Italy and Spain.

The assay was immunoSEQ multiplex PCR, and TCRdb's table has in-frame clones only and misses some. Of more than 95,000 clones listed, 75% to 85% are singletons. The CDR3 has 13 amino acids. V lost 4 bases and J lost 4, with 13 bases in between. The V gene's germline CDR1 is SQVTM and CDR2 ANQGSEA. This receptor was identified in a man in his 60s with acute or convalescent COVID-19. Material: peripheral blood. This sequence joins TRBV29-1 and TRBJ1-2, with a tentative D call TRBD1 (5 bases). For the CDR3, the DNA is TGCAGCGTTGCCTTGGGGGAGGGCTATGGCTACACCTTC. It translates to CSVALGEGYGYTF.